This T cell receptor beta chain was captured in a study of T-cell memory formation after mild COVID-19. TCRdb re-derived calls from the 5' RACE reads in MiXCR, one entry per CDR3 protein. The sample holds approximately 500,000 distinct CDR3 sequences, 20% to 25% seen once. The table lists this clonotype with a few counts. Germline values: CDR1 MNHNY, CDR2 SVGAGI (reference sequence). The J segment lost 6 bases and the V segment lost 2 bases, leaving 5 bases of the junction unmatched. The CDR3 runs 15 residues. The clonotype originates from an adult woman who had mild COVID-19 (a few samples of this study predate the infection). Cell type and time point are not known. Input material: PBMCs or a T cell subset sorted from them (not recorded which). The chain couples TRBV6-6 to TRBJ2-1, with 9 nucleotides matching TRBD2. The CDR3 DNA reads TGTGCCAGCAGTTACACTAGCGGGCCATCCAATGAGCAGTTCTTC. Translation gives CASSYTSGPSNEQFF.